The next 29 T cell receptor beta chains were all read from a single sample in a study of cytomegalovirus exposure and HLA in healthy donors. PCR was performed using 60 Vbeta and 13 Jbeta primers. Method: immunoSEQ multiplex PCR; TCRdb's copy keeps in-frame clones and lacks some. This sample contains some 130,000 clones. Sequencing was carried out using PBMCs. The receptors shown here come from an older woman in good health and CMV-seronegative.

The V gene is TRBV2, the J gene TRBJ1-4; a weak D match, TRBD1 (5 bases). The CDR3 has 15 residues. CDR1 and CDR2 (germline): SNHLY, FYNNEI. V dropped 6 bases and J dropped 8 bases, with 19 bases sitting between them. CDR3 region: CASSPAGRGNEKLFF. The CDR3 DNA reads TGTGCCAGCAGCCCAGCGGGTAGGGGAAACGAAAAACTGTTTTTT.

This chain connects TRBV28 to TRBJ1-2; 9 nucleotides align to TRBD1. Germline lookup yields CDR1 MDHEN and CDR2 SYDVKM. V trimming: 7 bases; J trimming: 6 bases; junction bases outside the gene matches: 12. The CDR3 runs to 15 residues. The CDR3 loop is CASITPGQGLNGYTF. CDR3 bases: TGTGCCAGCATCACTCCGGGACAGGGACTTAATGGCTACACCTTC.

The CDR3 nucleotides are TGTGCCAGCAGCTTAGATGGGAGACAGGGGCTTACTGAGCAGTTCTTC. Translated: CASSLDGRQGLTEQFF. The genes are TRBV11-3 and TRBJ2-1; 8 bases are a match to TRBD1. J was trimmed by 9 bases and V by 0 bases; bases with no gene match: 10. The CDR3 runs 16 residues. Germline V CDR1 and CDR2: SGHNT, YENEEA.

The rearrangement joins TRBV19 to TRBJ1-1; D not resolved. V was cut by 3 bases and J by 5 bases, with 13 bases left in between. The V gene's germline CDR1 is LNHDA and CDR2 SQIVND (reference sequence). This CDR3 is 14 amino acids long. CDR3 region: CASSIVDGWTEAFF. CDR3 bases: TGTGCCAGTAGTATTGTCGACGGGTGGACTGAAGCTTTCTTT.

The chain recombines TRBV28 with TRBJ2-6; unclear D gene. CDR3 length equals 16 residues. V lost 10 bases, J lost 2 bases, and 18 bases lay in between. Germline assignment: CDR1 MDHEN and CDR2 SYDVKM. CDR3 region: CATAAGWSAGANVLTF. CDR3 sequence (DNA): TGTGCCACGGCGGCCGGGTGGTCGGCTGGGGCCAACGTCCTGACTTTC.

This chain uses TRBV6-1 with TRBJ1-2, with TRBD1 matching over 7 bases. Germline assignment: CDR1 MNHNS and CDR2 SASEGT. The ends lost 5 bases at V and 0 bases at J; junction bases unmatched: 15. The CDR3 is 18 amino acids. This CDR3 is CASSQGSTGAVTNYGYTF. CDR3 coding DNA: TGTGCCAGCAGTCAAGGATCAACAGGGGCGGTAACTAACTATGGCTACACCTTC.

V and J are TRBV4-2 and TRBJ1-4; maybe TRBD1 (5 bases). Germline loops: CDR1 LGHNA, CDR2 YNFKEQ. V dropped 0 bases and J dropped 5 bases, with 10 bases sitting between them. The CDR3 sequence is 15 residues long. The CDR3 is CASSQDGGANEKLFF. CDR3 DNA: TGTGCCAGCAGCCAAGACGGAGGGGCGAATGAAAAACTGTTTTTT.

This chain links TRBV6-1 with TRBJ2-3; no reliable D call. CDR1 and CDR2 (germline): MNHNS, SASEGT. The germline V and J ends were trimmed by 6 bases and 3 bases, with 7 bases remaining between them. CDR3 size: 12 residues. CDR3 amino acids: CASRRLTDTQYF. CDR3 nucleotide sequence: TGTGCCAGCAGACGACTGACAGATACGCAGTATTTT.

The genes are TRBV28 and TRBJ1-3, with D uncertain. The germline V gene has CDR1 MDHEN and CDR2 SYDVKM. The V and J ends lost 3 bases and 0 bases respectively, with 12 bases between them. The CDR3 has 16 amino acids. CDR3 protein: CASSFLTTSSGNTIYF. In nucleotides, the CDR3 is TGTGCCAGCAGTTTCCTCACAACCAGCTCTGGAAACACCATATATTTT.

V usage is TRBV11-2 and J usage is TRBJ1-1, with a tentative D call TRBD1 (6 bases). Trimming removed 4 bases at V and 5 bases at J, with 17 bases between. CDR1 SGHAT and CDR2 FQNNGV come from the germline V gene. The CDR3 is 15 amino acids. CDR3 in amino acids: CASSSLQGFGTEAFF. CDR3 bases: TGTGCCAGCAGCTCCTTACAGGGTTTTGGGACTGAAGCTTTCTTT.

The chain joins TRBV13 to TRBJ2-3; 9 positions match TRBD1. The V gene's germline CDR1 is PRHDT and CDR2 FYEKMQ (reference sequence). V shed 4 bases and J 4 bases; nucleotides not matched to a gene: 9. The CDR3 is made up of 16 amino acids. The CDR3 loop reads CASSSRTGVLADTQYF. The CDR3, as DNA: TGTGCCAGCAGCTCAAGGACAGGGGTCCTTGCAGATACGCAGTATTTT.

This sequence joins TRBV19 and TRBJ2-7; TRBD1 agrees at 7 bases. Germline trimming cut 4 bases from V and 5 bases from J; bases unmatched to any gene: 23. The CDR3 loop spans 19 amino acids. The V gene's germline CDR1 is LNHDA and CDR2 SQIVND (reference sequence). The CDR3 sequence: CASSKERGPTGRIQHEQYF. DNA for the CDR3: TGTGCCAGTAGTAAGGAAAGAGGACCGACAGGGAGAATCCAACACGAGCAGTACTTC.

The chain recombines TRBV7-3 with TRBJ2-3, with 7 bases identical to TRBD1. CDR3 size: 13 residues. The ends lost 6 bases at V and 2 bases at J; junction bases unmatched: 2. Germline V CDR1 and CDR2: SGHTA, FQGTGA. The CDR3 sequence: CASRRGPTDTQYF. In DNA form, the CDR3 reads TGTGCCAGCAGGAGGGGGCCCACAGATACGCAGTATTTT.

This sequence joins TRBV12-5 and TRBJ2-3; TRBD2 matches 7 bases. Germline CDR1 is LGHNT and CDR2 is FRNRAP. The CDR3 is made up of 13 amino acids. Unmatched junction bases numbered 4, after V lost 6 bases and J lost 4 bases. CDR3 sequence (DNA): TGTGCTAGTGGCCCCGGACTAGCAGATACGCAGTATTTT. Protein sequence: CASGPGLADTQYF.

Notes on this clone: Other DNA sequences from this sample encode an identical CDR3 as well. The chain uses TRBV11-2 and TRBJ2-3; perhaps TRBD1 as D (5 bases). CDR3 length: 14 amino acids. Trimming took off 0 bases at V and 3 bases at J, with 7 bases between the two ends. Germline assignment: CDR1 SGHAT and CDR2 FQNNGV. CDR3 sequence (DNA): TGTGCCAGCAGCTTAGACAGGGTTACAGATACGCAGTATTTT. It is translated as CASSLDRVTDTQYF.

The rearrangement joins TRBV5-1 to TRBJ2-3; 11 bases match TRBD2. The CDR3 runs 15 residues. Unmatched junction bases numbered 5, after V lost 5 bases and J lost 3 bases. Germline V CDR1 and CDR2: SGHRS, YFSETQ. The CDR3 bases are TGCGCCAGCAGTCCTAGCGGGAGGACGACAGATACGCAGTATTTT. This sequence encodes CASSPSGRTTDTQYF. The complete variable domain, with remaining parts taken from reference TRBV5-1 and TRBJ2-3, reads KAGVTQTPRYLIKTRGQQVTLSCSPISGHRSVSWYQQTPGQGLQFLFEYFSETQRNKGNFPGRFSGRQFSNSRSEMNVSTLELGDSALYLCASSPSGRTTDTQYFGPGTRLTVL.

The gene calls are TRBV19 and TRBJ2-7; D might be TRBD2 (6 bases). Germline V gene data show CDR1 as LNHDA and CDR2 as SQIVND (reference sequence). V was shortened by 3 bases and J by 1 base, with 19 bases between the two germline ends. The CDR3 is 17 residues long. CDR3 bases: TGTGCCAGTAGTATTGCGTCTAGCGAAACGAGGTCCTACGAGCAGTACTTC. It translates to CASSIASSETRSYEQYF.

V usage is TRBV5-6 and J usage is TRBJ1-2; TRBD1 matches 9 bases. This CDR3 has 16 amino acids. CDR1 is SGHDT, CDR2 YYEEEE, per germline. Trimming at V came to 4 bases and at J to 3 bases, leaving 10 bases not matched to a gene. In DNA, the CDR3 is TGTGCCAGCAGCGCACCTACAGGGGGCGCCTACTATGGCTACACCTTC. The encoded protein is CASSAPTGGAYYGYTF. The full variable domain, with the rest looked up from reference TRBV5-6 and TRBJ1-2, is DAGVTQSPTHLIKTRGQQVTLRCSPKSGHDTVSWYQQALGQGPQFIFQYYEEEERQRGNFPDRFSGHQFPNYSSELNVNALLLGDSALYLCASSAPTGGAYYGYTFGSGTRLTVV.

CDR3 amino acids: CASSQTGRTEAFF. CDR3 DNA: TGCGCCAGCAGCCAAACAGGTAGAACTGAAGCTTTCTTT. This chain connects TRBV5-1 to TRBJ1-1; the D gene is possibly TRBD1 (5 bases). The germline gives CDR1 SGHRS, CDR2 YFSETQ. The CDR3 consists of 13 residues. Trimming pared 4 bases from V and 5 bases from J, leaving 12 bases between.

The rearrangement links TRBV7-9 to TRBJ2-2; 7 bases agree with TRBD2. CDR1 and CDR2 from the germline V gene are SEHNR and FQNEAQ (reference sequence). This CDR3 has 17 residues. The V gene end was trimmed by 4 bases and the J gene end by 0 bases; junction bases not matched to a gene: 8. The CDR3, as DNA: TGTGCCAGCAGCTCCCTCCCGGCGGGAGCGAACACCGGGGAGCTGTTTTTT. It translates to CASSSLPAGANTGELFF.

The V call is TRBV4-2, the J call TRBJ2-3; tentative D call: TRBD2 (6 bases). The V end was cut by 0 bases, the J end by 1 base, with 17 bases between. CDR3 length: 18 amino acids. From germline, CDR1 is LGHNA and CDR2 YNFKEQ. The CDR3 nucleotides read TGTGCCAGCAGCCAAGAGCCTTCGGCGGGGTTCGGCACAGATACGCAGTATTTT. This translates into CASSQEPSAGFGTDTQYF.

This sequence joins TRBV5-5 and TRBJ2-7; D is unclear. Germline V gene sequence: CDR1 SGHKS, CDR2 YYEKEE (reference sequence). Trimming cost V 5 bases and J 7 bases, with 16 bases left between them. This CDR3 contains 13 residues. The CDR3 DNA reads TGTGCCAGCAGACCCGTGGCATTGAGGGAGCAGTACTTC. Encoded protein: CASRPVALREQYF.

CDR3 bases: TGTGCCAGCAGCCGACAGGAAAATTCACCCCTCCACTTT. Amino acids: CASSRQENSPLHF. The chain employs TRBV27 and TRBJ1-6, with TRBD1 as a possible D gene (6 bases). CDR1 MNHEY and CDR2 SMNVEV come from the germline V gene (reference sequence). The V gene lost 6 bases and the J gene lost 7 bases, with 10 bases spanning the gap. This CDR3 has 13 amino acids.

The rearrangement joins TRBV10-3 to TRBJ2-5; 11 bases fit TRBD2. The DNA matches TRBJ2-7 better at its end, which makes the J call doubtful. CDR1 is ENHRY, CDR2 SYGVKD, per germline. The CDR3 sequence is 15 residues long. The CDR3 DNA reads as TGTGCCATCAGGTCCGGGACTAGCGGTATCTACGAGCAGTACTTC. Its translation: CAIRSGTSGIYEQYF.

This chain connects TRBV5-3 to TRBJ2-1, with 11 bases matching TRBD1. TRBV5-3 falls under the ORF class, with uncertain function. V was clipped by 4 bases and J by 10 bases; unmatched bases: 10. This CDR3 contains 15 residues. CDR3 in amino acids: CARSSRTGGRGEQFF. CDR3 nucleotides: TGTGCCAGAAGCAGCCGGACAGGGGGCCGAGGCGAGCAGTTCTTC.

This chain connects TRBV28 to TRBJ2-7; a possible D gene is TRBD1 (5 bases). The CDR3 contains 14 residues. Trimming pared 11 bases from V and 9 bases from J, leaving 26 bases between. Per the germline V gene, CDR1 is MDHEN and CDR2 is SYDVKM. The CDR3 nucleotides are TGTGCCTCCCGATCTGGGCTCAGGGTGATGAGGCAGTACTTC. Translation gives CASRSGLRVMRQYF.

The CDR3 nucleotides are TGTGCCAGCAGTTTATTGCGGGGGCCTAGCACAGATACGCAGTATTTT. Translated, it gives CASSLLRGPSTDTQYF. The V and J genes are TRBV27 and TRBJ2-3; D may be TRBD2 (7 bases). Germline V lookup: CDR1 MNHEY, CDR2 SMNVEV (reference sequence). This CDR3 is built from 16 residues. V was trimmed by 1 base and J by 0 bases, leaving 11 bases between them.

The rearrangement joins TRBV12-5 to TRBJ1-5, with D perhaps TRBD1 (5 bases). V lost 7 bases, J lost 11 bases, and 18 bases lay in between. This CDR3 contains 13 residues. CDR1 is LGHNT and CDR2 is FRNRAP in the germline V gene. This chain's CDR3 is CASASPLGGAQHF. The DNA of the CDR3 is TGTGCTAGTGCCTCCCCCCTCGGAGGGGCCCAGCATTTT.

This chain's CDR3 is CAWTRKQGEQYF. CDR3 coding DNA: TGTGCCTGGACCCGCAAACAGGGCGAGCAGTACTTC. The chain joins TRBV30 to TRBJ2-7, with TRBD1 as a possible D gene (6 bases). Per the germline V gene, CDR1 is GTSNPN and CDR2 is SVGIG (reference sequence). The ends were cut back, 4 bases at V and 6 bases at J, with 13 bases in the middle. The CDR3 runs 12 residues. Looking up the rest from reference TRBV30 and TRBJ2-7 gives the full variable domain: SQTIHQWPATLVQPVGSPLSLECTVEGTSNPNLYWYRQAAGRGLQLLFYSVGIGQISSEVPQNLSASRPQDRQFILSSKKLLLSDSGFYLCAWTRKQGEQYFGPGTRLTVT.